One T cell receptor (beta chain) is described in this entry. In TCRdb, the RT-PCR reads were re-called with MiXCR into one record per CDR3 protein. The sample contains about 680,000 distinct CDR3 sequences, 14% of which appear only once. The TCR was taken from a female donor in good health, serving as a healthy control. Material for sequencing was memory CD4+ T cells from blood.

CDR3 in DNA: TGCAGTGCTCCGTGGGGGGGGGGGCCAGAGACCCAGTACTTC. Its translation is CSAPWGGGPETQYF. The chain couples TRBV20-1 to TRBJ2-5; D is possibly TRBD2 (7 bases). This CDR3 is built from 14 residues. Trimming took 5 bases from V and 4 from J, leaving 17 bases between them. The V gene's germline CDR1 is DFQATT and CDR2 SNEGSKA (reference sequence).